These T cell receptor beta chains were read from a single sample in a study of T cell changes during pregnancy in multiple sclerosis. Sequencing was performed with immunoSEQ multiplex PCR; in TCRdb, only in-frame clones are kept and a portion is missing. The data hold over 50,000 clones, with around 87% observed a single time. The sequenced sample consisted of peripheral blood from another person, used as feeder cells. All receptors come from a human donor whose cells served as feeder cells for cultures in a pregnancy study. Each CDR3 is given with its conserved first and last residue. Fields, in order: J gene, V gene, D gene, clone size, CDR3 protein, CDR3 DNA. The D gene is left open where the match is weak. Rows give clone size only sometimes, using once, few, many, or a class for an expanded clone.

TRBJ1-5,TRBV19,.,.,CASSGGGAHQPQHF,TGTGCCAGTAGTGGCGGGGGGGCCCATCAGCCCCAGCATTTT
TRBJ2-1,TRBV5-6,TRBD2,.,CASSVGLAANNEQFF,TGTGCCAGCAGTGTGGGACTAGCGGCAAACAATGAGCAGTTCTTC
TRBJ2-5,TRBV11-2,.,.,CASSPRLAPGVETQYF,TGTGCCAGCAGCCCACGACTTGCCCCCGGAGTGGAGACCCAGTACTTC
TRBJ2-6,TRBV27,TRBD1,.,CASTSDEGASGANVLTF,TGTGCCAGCACCTCAGACGAGGGGGCCTCTGGGGCCAACGTCCTGACTTTC
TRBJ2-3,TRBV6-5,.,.,CASSYGDGTDTQYF,TGTGCCAGCAGTTACGGGGATGGCACAGATACGCAGTATTTT
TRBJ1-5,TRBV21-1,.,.,CASSKGWDTYGNQPQHF,TGTGCCAGCAGCAAAGGTTGGGACACTTATGGCAATCAGCCCCAGCATTTT
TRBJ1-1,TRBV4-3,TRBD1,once,CASSRLTGGNTEAFF,TGCGCCAGCAGCCGATTGACAGGGGGCAACACTGAAGCTTTCTTT
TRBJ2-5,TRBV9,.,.,CASSSRIQETQYF,TGTGCCAGCAGCAGTAGAATCCAAGAGACCCAGTACTTC
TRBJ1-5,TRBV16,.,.,CASSRPSGNQPQHF,TGTGCCAGCAGCCGGCCGTCGGGGAATCAGCCCCAGCATTTT
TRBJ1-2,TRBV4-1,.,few,CASSQDDGGYGYTF,TGCGCCAGCAGCCAAGATGACGGGGGATATGGCTACACCTTC
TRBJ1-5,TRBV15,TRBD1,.,CATSRAGGRSNQPQHF,TGTGCCACCAGCAGAGCAGGGGGTCGGAGCAATCAGCCCCAGCATTTT
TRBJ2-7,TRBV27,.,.,CASKSGGPYYEQYF,TGTGCCAGCAAATCCGGGGGGCCATACTACGAGCAGTACTTC
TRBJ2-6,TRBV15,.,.,CATSREGFGANVLTF,TGTGCCACCAGCAGAGAGGGCTTCGGGGCCAACGTCCTGACTTTC
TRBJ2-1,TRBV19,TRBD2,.,CASSKQGTSGPYNEQFF,TGTGCCAGTAGTAAGCAGGGCACTAGCGGACCATACAATGAGCAGTTCTTC
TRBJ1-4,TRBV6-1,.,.,CASSEHRATNEKLFF,TGTGCCAGCAGTGAACACAGGGCAACTAATGAAAAACTGTTTTTT
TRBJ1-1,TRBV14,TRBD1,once,CASSRSTGAVNTEAFF,TGTGCCAGCAGTCGCTCGACAGGGGCAGTGAACACTGAAGCTTTCTTT
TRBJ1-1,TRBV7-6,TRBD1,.,CASSLGTGATEAFF,TGTGCCAGCAGCTTAGGGACAGGAGCCACTGAAGCTTTCTTT
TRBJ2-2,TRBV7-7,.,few,CASSLSLAGELFF,TGTGCCAGCAGCTTAAGCCTAGCCGGGGAGCTGTTTTTT
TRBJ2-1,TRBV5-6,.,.,CASSLRGDPLFYNEQFF,TGTGCCAGCAGCTTGCGTGGGGACCCGCTTTTCTACAATGAGCAGTTCTTC
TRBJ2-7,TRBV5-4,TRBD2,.,CASSPGTSGRAREQYF,TGTGCCAGCAGCCCGGGGACTAGCGGGAGGGCCCGAGAGCAGTACTTC
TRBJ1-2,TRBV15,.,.,CATSRDPLGEGYTF,TGTGCCACCAGCAGAGATCCCCTTGGCGAGGGCTACACCTTC
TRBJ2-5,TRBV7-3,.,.,CASHGGHSPQETQYF,TGTGCCAGCCATGGGGGGCACTCCCCCCAAGAGACCCAGTACTTC
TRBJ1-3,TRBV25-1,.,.,CASSAPQTGSGNTIYF,TGTGCCAGCAGTGCTCCCCAGACAGGATCTGGAAACACCATATATTTT
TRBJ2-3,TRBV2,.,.,CASSEDSTDTQYF,TGTGCCAGCAGTGAGGACAGCACAGATACGCAGTATTTT
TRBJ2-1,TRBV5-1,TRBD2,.,CASRGQTGGNEQFF,TGCGCCAGCAGAGGACAAACGGGGGGCAATGAGCAGTTCTTC
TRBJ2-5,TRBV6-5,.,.,CASRPDRGKTQYF,TGTGCCAGCAGACCGGACCGAGGGAAGACCCAGTACTTC
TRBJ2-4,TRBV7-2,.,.,CASSSSVTNIQYF,TGTGCCAGCAGCAGCAGTGTTACGAACATTCAGTACTTC
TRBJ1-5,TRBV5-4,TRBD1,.,CASSPGQGAGQPQHF,TGTGCCAGCAGCCCAGGACAGGGGGCCGGGCAGCCCCAGCATTTT
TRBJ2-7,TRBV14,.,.,CASSQYFGYEQYF,.
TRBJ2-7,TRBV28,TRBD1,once,CASSLRDRLSNTYEQYF,TGTGCCAGCAGCCTTCGGGACAGGCTTAGTAACACCTACGAGCAGTACTTC
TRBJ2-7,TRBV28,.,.,CASSGYEQYF,TGTGCCAGCAGTGGCTACGAGCAGTACTTC
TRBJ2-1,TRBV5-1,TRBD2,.,CASSALAGVIYEQFF,TGCGCCAGCAGCGCCCTAGCGGGGGTCATCTATGAGCAGTTCTTC
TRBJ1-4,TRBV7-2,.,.,CASSLTRGGYEKLFF,TGTGCCAGCAGCCTGACTAGGGGGGGCTATGAAAAACTGTTTTTT
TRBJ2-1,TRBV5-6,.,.,CASSLSGRRYNEQFF,TGTGCCAGCAGCTTGTCAGGCAGAAGGTACAATGAGCAGTTCTTC
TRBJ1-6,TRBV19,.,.,CASSTGVAYNSPLHF,TGTGCCAGTAGCACAGGCGTCGCGTATAATTCACCCCTCCACTTT
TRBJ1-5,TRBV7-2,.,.,CASSLVGSSNQPQHF,TGTGCCAGCAGCTTAGTGGGATCTAGCAATCAGCCCCAGCATTTT
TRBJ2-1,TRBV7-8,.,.,CASSALVAGGNEQFF,TGTGCCAGCAGCGCCTTAGTTGCAGGTGGGAATGAGCAGTTCTTC
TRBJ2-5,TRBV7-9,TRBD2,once,CASSLAAGAMGETQYF,TGTGCCAGCAGCTTAGCAGCGGGGGCGATGGGAGAGACCCAGTACTTC
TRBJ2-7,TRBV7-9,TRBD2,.,CASSQGLAGSYEQYF,TGTGCCAGCAGCCAAGGACTAGCGGGCTCCTACGAGCAGTACTTC
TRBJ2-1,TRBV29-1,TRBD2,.,CSAPGGASGNEQFF,TGCAGCGCCCCCGGGGGGGCCTCGGGCAATGAGCAGTTCTTC
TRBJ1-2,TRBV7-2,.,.,CASSLGVGYGYTF,TGTGCCAGCAGCTTAGGGGTCGGCTATGGCTACACCTTC
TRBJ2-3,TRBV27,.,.,CASSLQGFTQYF,TGTGCCAGCAGTTTACAGGGTTTCACGCAGTATTTT
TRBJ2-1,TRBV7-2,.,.,CASSPLRGNHNEQFF,TGTGCCAGCAGCCCCCTTCGGGGGAATCACAATGAGCAGTTCTTC
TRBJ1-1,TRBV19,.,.,CASRLAGMNTEAFF,TGTGCCAGTCGCCTGGCGGGGATGAACACTGAAGCTTTCTTT
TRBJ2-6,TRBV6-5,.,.,CASSYRTISGANVLTF,TGTGCCAGCAGTTACCGGACTATCTCTGGGGCCAACGTCCTGACTTTC
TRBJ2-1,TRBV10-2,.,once,CASQGGPPYNEQFF,TGCGCCAGCCAGGGCGGGCCACCATACAATGAGCAGTTCTTC
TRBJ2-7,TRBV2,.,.,CASSGFRAGRSYEQYF,TGTGCCAGCAGTGGGTTTCGGGCGGGAAGGTCCTACGAGCAGTACTTC
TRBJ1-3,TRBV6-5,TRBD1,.,CASSYTGGNSGNTIYF,TGTGCCAGCAGTTATACAGGGGGCAACTCTGGAAACACCATATATTTT
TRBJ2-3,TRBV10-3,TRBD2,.,CAISGDWTSGSVSTDTQYF,TGTGCCATCAGTGGGGATTGGACTAGCGGGAGTGTGAGCACAGATACGCAGTATTTT
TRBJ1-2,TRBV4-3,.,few,CASSQDSQQYYGYTF,TGCGCCAGCAGCCAAGATTCGCAGCAGTACTATGGCTACACCTTC
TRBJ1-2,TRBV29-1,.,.,CSAASSHGRVDSGYTF,TGCAGCGCCGCGTCTAGCCACGGCAGGGTTGACAGTGGCTACACCTTC
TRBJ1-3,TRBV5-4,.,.,CASSLRDPGNTIYF,TGTGCCAGCAGCTTGCGGGACCCTGGAAACACCATATATTTT
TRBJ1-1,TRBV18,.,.,CASSDSAWGNTEAFF,TGTGCCAGCTCTGACAGCGCTTGGGGAAACACTGAAGCTTTCTTT
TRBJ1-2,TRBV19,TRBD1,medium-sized,CASTQGVLTSNYGYTF,TGTGCCAGTACTCAGGGGGTCCTTACCTCTAACTATGGCTACACCTTC
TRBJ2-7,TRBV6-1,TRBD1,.,CASTRDRDIYEQYF,TGTGCCAGCACCCGGGACAGGGACATTTACGAGCAGTACTTC
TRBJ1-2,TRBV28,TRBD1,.,CASSLTGTGYGYTF,TGTGCCAGCAGTTTGACCGGGACAGGCTATGGCTACACCTTC
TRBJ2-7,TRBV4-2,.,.,CASSQPGPGGLEQYF,TGTGCCAGCAGCCAACCGGGACCAGGGGGGCTCGAGCAGTACTTC
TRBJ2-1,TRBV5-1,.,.,CASSLGLARGGEQFF,TGCGCCAGCAGCTTGGGTCTAGCCAGAGGTGGTGAGCAGTTCTTC
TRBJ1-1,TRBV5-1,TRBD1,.,CASSIGQGWVAFF,TGCGCCAGCAGCATCGGACAGGGGTGGGTCGCTTTCTTT